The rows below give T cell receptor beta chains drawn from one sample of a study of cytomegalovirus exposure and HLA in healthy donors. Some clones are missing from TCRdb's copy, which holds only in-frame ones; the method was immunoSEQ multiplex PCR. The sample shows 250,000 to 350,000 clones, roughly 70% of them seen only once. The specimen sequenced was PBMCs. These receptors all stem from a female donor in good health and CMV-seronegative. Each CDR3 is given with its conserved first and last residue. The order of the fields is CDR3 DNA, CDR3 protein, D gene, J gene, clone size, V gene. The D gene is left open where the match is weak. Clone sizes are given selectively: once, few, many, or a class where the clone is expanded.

cdr3_nt: TGTGCCAGCAGTGAAATGCTCTACTACTCAGAGACCCAGTACTTC; cdr3_aa: CASSEMLYYSETQYF; d_call: NA; j_call: TRBJ2-5; clone_size: NA; v_call: TRBV25-1
cdr3_nt: TGTGCCAGCAGCGTCTACCTAGCGTCTGAGCAGTTCTTC; cdr3_aa: CASSVYLASEQFF; d_call: NA; j_call: TRBJ2-1; clone_size: NA; v_call: TRBV7-8
cdr3_nt: TGTGCCAGCAGCTTTGGACTAGCGGGGAACACCGGGGAGCTGTTTTTT; cdr3_aa: CASSFGLAGNTGELFF; d_call: TRBD2; j_call: TRBJ2-2; clone_size: NA; v_call: TRBV5-4
cdr3_nt: TGTGCCAGCAGCTTAGGGGGTAGGGGACAGGATGAGCAGTTCTTC; cdr3_aa: CASSLGGRGQDEQFF; d_call: TRBD1; j_call: TRBJ2-1; clone_size: NA; v_call: TRBV11-2
cdr3_nt: TGTGCCAGCAGCCAAGGACGGGGTGGCGAGACTGCCAAAAACATTCAGTACTTC; cdr3_aa: CASSQGRGGETAKNIQYF; d_call: NA; j_call: TRBJ2-4; clone_size: NA; v_call: TRBV4-2
cdr3_nt: TGCGCCAGCAGCTTCGGGACAGCCGAACAAGAGACCCAGTACTTC; cdr3_aa: CASSFGTAEQETQYF; d_call: TRBD1; j_call: TRBJ2-5; clone_size: NA; v_call: TRBV5-1
cdr3_nt: TGTGCCAGCAGCCCGGGATCCTACGAGCAGTACTTC; cdr3_aa: CASSPGSYEQYF; d_call: NA; j_call: TRBJ2-7; clone_size: NA; v_call: TRBV7-9
cdr3_nt: TGCGCCAGCAGCCTTGGACTAGTAAATACCGGGGAGCTGTTTTTT; cdr3_aa: CASSLGLVNTGELFF; d_call: TRBD2; j_call: TRBJ2-2; clone_size: NA; v_call: TRBV5-1
cdr3_nt: TGTGCCAGCAGTGGGGGCAGCTTCAATAATTCACCCCTCCACTTT; cdr3_aa: CASSGGSFNNSPLHF; d_call: NA; j_call: TRBJ1-6; clone_size: NA; v_call: TRBV6-1
cdr3_nt: TGTGCCAGCAGCGGGGGGGTGCGGGTCAGTCTCAATGAGCAGTTCTTC; cdr3_aa: CASSGGVRVSLNEQFF; d_call: TRBD2; j_call: TRBJ2-1; clone_size: NA; v_call: TRBV5-6
cdr3_nt: TGTGCCAGCAGTTTAGAAGGGGCTCGGGATGAGCAGTTCTTC; cdr3_aa: CASSLEGARDEQFF; d_call: NA; j_call: TRBJ2-1; clone_size: NA; v_call: TRBV28
cdr3_nt: TGTGCCAGCAGCTTAGGGCAGGGCTTCTATGGCTACACCTTC; cdr3_aa: CASSLGQGFYGYTF; d_call: NA; j_call: TRBJ1-2; clone_size: NA; v_call: TRBV7-9
cdr3_nt: TGTGCCAGTTTAAACCAGGGGGTCGACAATGAGCAGTTCTTC; cdr3_aa: CASLNQGVDNEQFF; d_call: TRBD1; j_call: TRBJ2-1; clone_size: few; v_call: TRBV19
cdr3_nt: TGTGCTAGCAGCTTAGTACAGGGAAATGGAGTGCAGTTCTTC; cdr3_aa: CASSLVQGNGVQFF; d_call: NA; j_call: TRBJ2-1; clone_size: NA; v_call: TRBV7-7
cdr3_nt: TGTGCCAGCTCACCAAGACAGAGCACCGGGGAGCTGTTTTTT; cdr3_aa: CASSPRQSTGELFF; d_call: NA; j_call: TRBJ2-2; clone_size: NA; v_call: TRBV18
cdr3_nt: TGTGCCAGCAGCTCACGGACTAGCGGGAGGAGGGGAGAGACCCAGTACTTC; cdr3_aa: CASSSRTSGRRGETQYF; d_call: NA; j_call: TRBJ2-5; clone_size: few; v_call: TRBV12-1
cdr3_nt: TGTGCCACCAGCGGACGGTGGGACAGTAGCGGGAGGTACGAGCAGTACTTC; cdr3_aa: CATSGRWDSSGRYEQYF; d_call: TRBD2; j_call: TRBJ2-7; clone_size: few; v_call: TRBV15
cdr3_nt: TGTGCCAGCGTCACAGGGGGAATAGGGGAAAAACTGTTTTTT; cdr3_aa: CASVTGGIGEKLFF; d_call: TRBD1; j_call: TRBJ1-4; clone_size: NA; v_call: TRBV28
cdr3_nt: TGTGCCAGCAGGGACAGGGCTAAGGAAAAACTGTTTTTT; cdr3_aa: CASRDRAKEKLFF; d_call: TRBD1; j_call: TRBJ1-4; clone_size: NA; v_call: TRBV6-6
cdr3_nt: TGCGCCAGCAGCTCCGAGGGCTACACTGAAGCTTTCTTT; cdr3_aa: CASSSEGYTEAFF; d_call: NA; j_call: TRBJ1-1; clone_size: NA; v_call: TRBV5-1
cdr3_nt: TGCGCCAGCAGTGAGGTCACGGGAGGGGAGCAGTACTTC; cdr3_aa: CASSEVTGGEQYF; d_call: TRBD2; j_call: TRBJ2-7; clone_size: NA; v_call: TRBV10-2
cdr3_nt: TGTGCCAGCAGTTTACCCGGACAGGGTAATGAAAAACTGTTTTTT; cdr3_aa: CASSLPGQGNEKLFF; d_call: TRBD1; j_call: TRBJ1-4; clone_size: once; v_call: TRBV28
cdr3_nt: TGTGCCACCTATACTAGCGGGAGTATCACCGGGGAGCTGTTTTTT; cdr3_aa: CATYTSGSITGELFF; d_call: TRBD2; j_call: TRBJ2-2; clone_size: NA; v_call: TRBV10-3
cdr3_nt: TGTGCCACCAGGGGATTAGCGGAAAACAATGAGCAGTTCTTC; cdr3_aa: CATRGLAENNEQFF; d_call: NA; j_call: TRBJ2-1; clone_size: NA; v_call: TRBV6-5
cdr3_nt: TGTGCCAGCAAGGGAGCCTTCTTCGGGCCCCAGCATTTT; cdr3_aa: CASKGAFFGPQHF; d_call: NA; j_call: TRBJ1-5; clone_size: NA; v_call: TRBV6-5
cdr3_nt: TGTGCCAGCAGCCGTGTAGCCGGGGAGCTGTTTTTT; cdr3_aa: CASSRVAGELFF; d_call: NA; j_call: TRBJ2-2; clone_size: few; v_call: TRBV11-2
cdr3_nt: TGTGCCAGCAGCTTATATTCCGCGGGATTAGATGAGCAGTTCTTC; cdr3_aa: CASSLYSAGLDEQFF; d_call: NA; j_call: TRBJ2-1; clone_size: NA; v_call: TRBV7-3
cdr3_nt: TGTGCCAGTACCGATGGGGGACTAGCGGGAAACAATGAGCAGTTCTTC; cdr3_aa: CASTDGGLAGNNEQFF; d_call: TRBD2; j_call: TRBJ2-1; clone_size: NA; v_call: TRBV19
cdr3_nt: TGTGCCAGCAGCCCGGGACAGGGGGGAGATACGCAGTATTTT; cdr3_aa: CASSPGQGGDTQYF; d_call: TRBD1; j_call: TRBJ2-3; clone_size: NA; v_call: TRBV7-9
cdr3_nt: TGTGCCAGCAGTTTATCCGGGACAGGGTCCTACGAGCAGTACTTC; cdr3_aa: CASSLSGTGSYEQYF; d_call: TRBD1; j_call: TRBJ2-7; clone_size: NA; v_call: TRBV28
cdr3_nt: TGTGCCAGCAGCTTGCAGCGTCTTAGCTCCTACAATGAGCAGTTCTTC; cdr3_aa: CASSLQRLSSYNEQFF; d_call: NA; j_call: TRBJ2-1; clone_size: NA; v_call: TRBV5-4
cdr3_nt: TGTTCCGGACAGGGTACAATTAATGAAAAACTGTTTTTT; cdr3_aa: CSGQGTINEKLFF; d_call: TRBD1; j_call: TRBJ1-4; clone_size: NA; v_call: TRBV7-9
cdr3_nt: TGTGCCAGCAGCTTAGGGGTTAGCGGATACTACGAGCAGTACTTC; cdr3_aa: CASSLGVSGYYEQYF; d_call: NA; j_call: TRBJ2-7; clone_size: NA; v_call: TRBV11-2
cdr3_nt: TGTGCCAGCAGTGAAATGGCTGCCCTGAACACTGAAGCTTTCTTT; cdr3_aa: CASSEMAALNTEAFF; d_call: NA; j_call: TRBJ1-1; clone_size: few; v_call: TRBV6-1
cdr3_nt: TGTGCCAGCAGTTATGAAGGTAGCGGGAGCCGTAATGAGCAGTTCTTC; cdr3_aa: CASSYEGSGSRNEQFF; d_call: TRBD2; j_call: TRBJ2-1; clone_size: NA; v_call: TRBV6-5
cdr3_nt: TGTGCCAGTAGTATAGTGAGTCTACCAGGCTACACCTTC; cdr3_aa: CASSIVSLPGYTF; d_call: NA; j_call: TRBJ1-2; clone_size: NA; v_call: TRBV19
cdr3_nt: TGTGCCATCAGTGGGCAGCGGGAGGGTTCCTACGAGCAGTACTTC; cdr3_aa: CAISGQREGSYEQYF; d_call: TRBD2; j_call: TRBJ2-7; clone_size: NA; v_call: TRBV10-3
cdr3_nt: TGTGCCAGCAGCTTACGCGGCCCGGAGGGGACCCAGTACTTC; cdr3_aa: CASSLRGPEGTQYF; d_call: NA; j_call: TRBJ2-5; clone_size: NA; v_call: TRBV11-2
cdr3_nt: TGTGCCAGCTCGCCTCCTCTAGCGAAAGGGGAGACCCAGTACTTC; cdr3_aa: CASSPPLAKGETQYF; d_call: NA; j_call: TRBJ2-5; clone_size: few; v_call: TRBV18
cdr3_nt: TGTGCCAGCAGCCCCCGGCTAGCGGGAGGGCAGGAGACCCAGTACTTC; cdr3_aa: CASSPRLAGGQETQYF; d_call: NA; j_call: TRBJ2-5; clone_size: NA; v_call: TRBV21-1
cdr3_nt: TGCGCCAGCAGCCAACCGGGACTAGCAGTGGATGAGCAGTTCTTC; cdr3_aa: CASSQPGLAVDEQFF; d_call: TRBD2; j_call: TRBJ2-1; clone_size: many; v_call: TRBV4-1